What follows describes a single TCR beta chain. Its specificity is unknown. 5'RACE primed from the constant segment yielded TCR alpha and TCR beta cDNA libraries bearing sample barcodes and UMIs. TCRdb re-analysed the 5' RACE reads in MiXCR, keeping a single row per CDR3 protein. Of about 190,000 distinct CDR3 sequences in the sample, around 30% were seen once. The CDR3 is 14 amino acids. Per germline, CDR1 SNHLY and CDR2 FYNNEI. V shed 3 bases and J 3 bases; nucleotides not matched to a gene: 4. The data derive from a study of T-cell memory formation after mild COVID-19. Overall study results and limits: In second-wave clones peaking day 37, SARS-CoV-2 specificity remained unconfirmed.

The sample comprised PBMCs or a T cell subset sorted from them (not recorded which). The chain recombines TRBV2 with TRBJ2-5, with 7 bases fitting TRBD1. The TCR comes from an adult woman who had mild COVID-19 (a few samples of this study predate the infection). Cell type and time point are not known. The CDR3, as DNA: TGTGCCAGCAGTGATAGGACAGGAGAAGAGACCCAGTACTTC. As protein: CASSDRTGEETQYF. Supplemented by reference TRBV2 and TRBJ2-5, the full variable domain reads EPEVTQTPSHQVTQMGQEVILRCVPISNHLYFYWYRQILGQKVEFLVSFYNNEISEKSEIFDDQFSVERPDGSNFTLKIRSTKLEDSAMYFCASSDRTGEETQYFGPGTRLLVL.